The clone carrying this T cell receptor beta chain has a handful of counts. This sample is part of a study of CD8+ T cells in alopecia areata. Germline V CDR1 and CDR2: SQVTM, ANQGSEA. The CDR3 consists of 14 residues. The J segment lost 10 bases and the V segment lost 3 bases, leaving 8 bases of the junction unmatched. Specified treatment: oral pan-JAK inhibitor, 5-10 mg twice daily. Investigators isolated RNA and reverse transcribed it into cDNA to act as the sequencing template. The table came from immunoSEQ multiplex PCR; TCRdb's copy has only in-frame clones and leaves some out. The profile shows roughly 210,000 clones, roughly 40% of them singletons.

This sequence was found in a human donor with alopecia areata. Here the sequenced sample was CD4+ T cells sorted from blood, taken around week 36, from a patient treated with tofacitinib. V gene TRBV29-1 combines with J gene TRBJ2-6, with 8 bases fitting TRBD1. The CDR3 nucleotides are TGCAGCGTTGATAGCCTGGGACAGGTAAACGTCCTGACTTTC. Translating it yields CSVDSLGQVNVLTF.